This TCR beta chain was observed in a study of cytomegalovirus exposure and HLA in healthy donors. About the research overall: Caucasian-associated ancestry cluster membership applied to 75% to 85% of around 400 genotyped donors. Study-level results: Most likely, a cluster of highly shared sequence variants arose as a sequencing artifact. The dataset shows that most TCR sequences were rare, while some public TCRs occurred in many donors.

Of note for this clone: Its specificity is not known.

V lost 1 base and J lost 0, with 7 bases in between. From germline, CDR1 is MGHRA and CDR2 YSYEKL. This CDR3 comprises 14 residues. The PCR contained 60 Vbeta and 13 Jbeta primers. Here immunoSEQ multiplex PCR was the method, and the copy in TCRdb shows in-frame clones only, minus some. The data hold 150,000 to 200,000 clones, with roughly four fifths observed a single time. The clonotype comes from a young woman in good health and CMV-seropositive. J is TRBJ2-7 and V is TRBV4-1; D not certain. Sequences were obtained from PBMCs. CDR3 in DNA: TGCGCCAGCAGCCAAGTGTCTTTCTCCTACGAGCAGTACTTC. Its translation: CASSQVSFSYEQYF.